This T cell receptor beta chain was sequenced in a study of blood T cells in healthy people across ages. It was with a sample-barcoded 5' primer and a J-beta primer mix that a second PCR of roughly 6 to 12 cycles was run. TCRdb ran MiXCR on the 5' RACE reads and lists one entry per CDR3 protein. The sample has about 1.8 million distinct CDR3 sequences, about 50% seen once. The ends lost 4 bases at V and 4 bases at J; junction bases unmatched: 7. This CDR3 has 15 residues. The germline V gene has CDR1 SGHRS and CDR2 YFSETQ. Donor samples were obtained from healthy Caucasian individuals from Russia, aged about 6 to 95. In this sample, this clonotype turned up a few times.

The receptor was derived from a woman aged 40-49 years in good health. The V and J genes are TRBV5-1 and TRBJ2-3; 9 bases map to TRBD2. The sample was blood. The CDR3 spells CASSPYRTSADTQYF. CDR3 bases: TGCGCCAGCAGCCCTTACCGGACTAGCGCAGATACGCAGTATTTT.